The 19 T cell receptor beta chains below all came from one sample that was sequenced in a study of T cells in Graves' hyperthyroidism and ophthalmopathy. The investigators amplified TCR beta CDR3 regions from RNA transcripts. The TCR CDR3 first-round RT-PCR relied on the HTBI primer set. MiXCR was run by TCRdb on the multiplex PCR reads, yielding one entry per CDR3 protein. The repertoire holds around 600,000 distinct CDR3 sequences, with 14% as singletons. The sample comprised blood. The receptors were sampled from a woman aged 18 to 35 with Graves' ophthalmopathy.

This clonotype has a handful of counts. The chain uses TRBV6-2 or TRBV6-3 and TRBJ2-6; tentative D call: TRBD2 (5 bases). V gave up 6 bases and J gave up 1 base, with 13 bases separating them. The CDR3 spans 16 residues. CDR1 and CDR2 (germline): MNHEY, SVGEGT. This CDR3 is CASSRRGGSGANVLTF. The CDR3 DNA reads TGTGCCAGCAGCCGACGCGGCGGGTCTGGGGCCAACGTCCTGACTTTC.

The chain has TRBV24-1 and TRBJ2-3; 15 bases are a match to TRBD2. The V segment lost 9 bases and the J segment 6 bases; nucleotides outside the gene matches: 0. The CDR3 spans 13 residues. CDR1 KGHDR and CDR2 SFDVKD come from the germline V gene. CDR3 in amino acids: CATGTSGRDTQYF. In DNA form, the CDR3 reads TGTGCCACCGGGACTAGCGGGAGGGATACGCAGTATTTT.

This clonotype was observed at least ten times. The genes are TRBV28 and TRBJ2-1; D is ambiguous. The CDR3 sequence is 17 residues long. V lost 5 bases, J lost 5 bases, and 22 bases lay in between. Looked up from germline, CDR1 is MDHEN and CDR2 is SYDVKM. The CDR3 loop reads CASSNSIGTSSDNEQFF. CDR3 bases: TGTGCCAGCAGTAACTCTATTGGTACTTCCAGCGACAATGAGCAGTTCTTC.

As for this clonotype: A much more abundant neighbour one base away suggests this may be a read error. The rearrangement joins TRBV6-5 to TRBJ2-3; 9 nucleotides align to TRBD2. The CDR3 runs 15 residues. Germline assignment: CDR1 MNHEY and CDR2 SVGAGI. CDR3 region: CASSYQREATDMQYF. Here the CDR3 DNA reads TGTGCCAGCAGTTACCAGCGGGAGGCCACAGATATGCAGTATTTT.

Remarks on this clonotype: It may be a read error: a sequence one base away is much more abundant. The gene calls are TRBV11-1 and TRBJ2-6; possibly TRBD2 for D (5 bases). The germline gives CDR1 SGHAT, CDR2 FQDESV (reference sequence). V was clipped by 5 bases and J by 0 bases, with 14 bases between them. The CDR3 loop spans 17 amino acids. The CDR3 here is CASSLVGAFSGANVLTF. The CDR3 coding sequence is TGTGCCAGCAGCCTAGTGGGAGCGTTCTCTGGGGCCAACGTCCTGACTTTC.

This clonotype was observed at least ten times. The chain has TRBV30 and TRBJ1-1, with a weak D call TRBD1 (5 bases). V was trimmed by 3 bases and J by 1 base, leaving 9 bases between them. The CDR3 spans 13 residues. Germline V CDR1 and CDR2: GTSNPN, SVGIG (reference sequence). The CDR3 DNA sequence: TGTGCCTGGAGCGCCACAGGGAACACTGAAGCTTTCTTT. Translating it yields CAWSATGNTEAFF.

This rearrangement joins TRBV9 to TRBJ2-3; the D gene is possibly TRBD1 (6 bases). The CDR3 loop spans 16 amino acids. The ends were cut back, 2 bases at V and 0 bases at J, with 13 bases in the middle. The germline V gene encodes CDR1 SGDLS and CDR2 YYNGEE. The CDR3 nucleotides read TGTGCCAGCAGCGTTGAAGGGGGTGGGAGCACAGATACGCAGTATTTT. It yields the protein CASSVEGGGSTDTQYF.

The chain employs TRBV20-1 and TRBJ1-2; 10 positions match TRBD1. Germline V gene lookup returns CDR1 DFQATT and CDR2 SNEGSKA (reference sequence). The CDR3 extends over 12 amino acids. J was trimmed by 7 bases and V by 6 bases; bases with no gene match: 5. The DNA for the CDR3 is TGCAGTGCGGGGACAGGGGTGTCTGGCTACACCTTC. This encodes CSAGTGVSGYTF.

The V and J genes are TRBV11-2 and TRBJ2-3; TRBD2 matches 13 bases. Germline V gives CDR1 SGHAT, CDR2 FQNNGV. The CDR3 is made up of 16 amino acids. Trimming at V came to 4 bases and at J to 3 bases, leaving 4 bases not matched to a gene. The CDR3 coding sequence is TGTGCCAGCAGCTGGACTAGCGGGAGTCAAACAGATACGCAGTATTTT. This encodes CASSWTSGSQTDTQYF.

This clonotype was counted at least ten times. The CDR3 protein is CASSQSTETQYF. Written as DNA, the CDR3 is TGTGCCAGCAGCCAATCAACAGAGACCCAGTACTTC. The chain couples TRBV3-1 to TRBJ2-5; D gene ambiguous. This CDR3 comprises 12 residues. V shed 2 bases and J shed 4 bases, with 5 bases lying between them. Per germline, CDR1 LGHDT and CDR2 YNNKEL (reference sequence).

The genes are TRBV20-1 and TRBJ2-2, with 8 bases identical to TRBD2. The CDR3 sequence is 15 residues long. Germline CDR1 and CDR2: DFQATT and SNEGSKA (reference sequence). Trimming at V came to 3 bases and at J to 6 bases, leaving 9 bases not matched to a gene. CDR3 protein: CSASKSGRWAGELFF. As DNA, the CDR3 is TGCAGTGCTAGCAAGAGCGGGAGATGGGCCGGGGAGCTGTTTTTT.

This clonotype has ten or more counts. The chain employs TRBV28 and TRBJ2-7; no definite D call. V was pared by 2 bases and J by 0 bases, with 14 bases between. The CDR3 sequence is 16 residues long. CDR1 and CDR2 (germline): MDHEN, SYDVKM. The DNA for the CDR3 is TGTGCCAGCAGTTTACCAGCCCAGTCCAGCTCCTACGAGCAGTACTTC. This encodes CASSLPAQSSSYEQYF.

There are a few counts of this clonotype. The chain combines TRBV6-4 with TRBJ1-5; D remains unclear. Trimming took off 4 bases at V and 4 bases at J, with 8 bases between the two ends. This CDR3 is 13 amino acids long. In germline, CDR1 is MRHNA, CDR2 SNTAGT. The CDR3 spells CASSVEENQPQHF. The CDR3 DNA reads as TGTGCCAGCAGTGTTGAGGAGAATCAGCCCCAGCATTTT.

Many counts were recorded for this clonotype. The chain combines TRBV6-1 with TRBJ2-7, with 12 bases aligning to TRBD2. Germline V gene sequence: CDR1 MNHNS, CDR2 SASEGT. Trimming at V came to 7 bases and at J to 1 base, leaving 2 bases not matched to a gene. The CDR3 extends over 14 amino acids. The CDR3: CASKGLAGSYEQYF. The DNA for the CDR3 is TGTGCCAGCAAAGGACTAGCGGGATCCTACGAGCAGTACTTC.

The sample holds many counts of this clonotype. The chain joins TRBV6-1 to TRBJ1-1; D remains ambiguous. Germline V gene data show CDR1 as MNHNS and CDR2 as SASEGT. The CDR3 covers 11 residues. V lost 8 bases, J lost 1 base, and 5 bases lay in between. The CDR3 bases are TGTGCCAGCCAAGGGAACACTGAAGCTTTCTTT. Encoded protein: CASQGNTEAFF.

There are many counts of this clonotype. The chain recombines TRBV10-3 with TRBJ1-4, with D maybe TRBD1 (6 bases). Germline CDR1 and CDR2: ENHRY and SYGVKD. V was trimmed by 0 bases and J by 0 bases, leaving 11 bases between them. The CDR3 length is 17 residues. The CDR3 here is CAISESGDIATNEKLFF. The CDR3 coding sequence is TGTGCCATCAGTGAGTCAGGGGACATTGCAACTAATGAAAAACTGTTTTTT.

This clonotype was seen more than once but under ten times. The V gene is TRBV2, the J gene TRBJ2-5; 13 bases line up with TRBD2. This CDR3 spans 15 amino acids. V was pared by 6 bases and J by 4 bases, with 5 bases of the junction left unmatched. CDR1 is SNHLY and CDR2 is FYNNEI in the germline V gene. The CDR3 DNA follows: TGTGCCAGCAGGCCGGGACTAGCGGGACGAGAGACCCAGTACTTC. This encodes CASRPGLAGRETQYF.

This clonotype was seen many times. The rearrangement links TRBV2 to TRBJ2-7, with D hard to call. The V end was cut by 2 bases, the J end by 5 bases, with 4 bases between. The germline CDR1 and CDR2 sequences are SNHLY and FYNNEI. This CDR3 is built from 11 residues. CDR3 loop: CASSELDEQYF. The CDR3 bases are TGTGCCAGCAGTGAACTCGACGAGCAGTACTTC.

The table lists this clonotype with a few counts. The CDR3 DNA reads TGTGCCAGCAGCTTAGGCCGGGAGTATAATTCACCCCTCCACTTT. Translation: CASSLGREYNSPLHF. This chain joins TRBV7-8 and TRBJ1-6; D is ambiguous. The germline gives CDR1 SGHVS, CDR2 FQNEAQ. Trimming stripped 1 base from V and 4 bases from J, with 8 bases between. This CDR3 contains 15 residues. The full variable domain, its missing parts supplied by reference TRBV7-8 and TRBJ1-6, is GAGVSQSPRYKVAKRGQDVALRCDPISGHVSLFWYQQALGQGPEFLTYFQNEAQLDKSGLPSDRFFAERPEGSVSTLKIQRTQQEDSAVYLCASSLGREYNSPLHFGNGTRLTVT.